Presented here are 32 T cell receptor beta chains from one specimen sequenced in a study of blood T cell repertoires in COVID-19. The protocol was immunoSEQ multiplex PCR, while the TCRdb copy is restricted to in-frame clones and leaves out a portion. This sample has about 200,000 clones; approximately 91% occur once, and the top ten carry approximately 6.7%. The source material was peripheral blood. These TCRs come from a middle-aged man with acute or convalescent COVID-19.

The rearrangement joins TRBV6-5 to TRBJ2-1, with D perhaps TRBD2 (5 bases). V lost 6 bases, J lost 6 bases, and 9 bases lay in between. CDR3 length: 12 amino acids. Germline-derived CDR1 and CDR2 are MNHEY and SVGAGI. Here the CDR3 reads CASRSGFNEQFF. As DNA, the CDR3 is TGTGCCAGCAGGTCGGGATTCAATGAGCAGTTCTTC.

CDR3 in amino acids: CASSIKRGTEAFF. In DNA, the CDR3 is TGTGCCAGCAGTATTAAGCGGGGCACTGAAGCTTTCTTT. V and J are TRBV14 and TRBJ1-1; D is ambiguous. Germline V lookup: CDR1 SGHDN, CDR2 FVKESK. The V gene lost 6 bases and the J gene lost 4 bases, with 12 bases spanning the gap. This CDR3 region has 13 residues.

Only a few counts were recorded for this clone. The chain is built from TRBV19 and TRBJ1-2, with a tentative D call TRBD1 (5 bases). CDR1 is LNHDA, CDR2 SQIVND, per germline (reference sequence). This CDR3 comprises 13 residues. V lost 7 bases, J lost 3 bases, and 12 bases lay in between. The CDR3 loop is CASMRQSDYGYTF. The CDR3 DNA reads TGTGCCAGTATGAGACAGTCCGACTATGGCTACACCTTC.

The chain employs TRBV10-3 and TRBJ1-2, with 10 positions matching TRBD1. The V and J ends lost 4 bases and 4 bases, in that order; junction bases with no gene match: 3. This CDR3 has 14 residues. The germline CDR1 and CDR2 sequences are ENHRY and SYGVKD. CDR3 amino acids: CAISGGTGVYGYTF. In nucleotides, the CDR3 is TGTGCCATCAGTGGTGGGACAGGGGTCTATGGCTACACCTTC.

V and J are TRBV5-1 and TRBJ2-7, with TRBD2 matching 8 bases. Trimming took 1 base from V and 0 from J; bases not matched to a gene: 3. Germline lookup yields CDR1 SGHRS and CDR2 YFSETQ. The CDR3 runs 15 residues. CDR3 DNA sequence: TGCGCCAGCAGCTTGTCCGGGGGGGACTCCTACGAGCAGTACTTC. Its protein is CASSLSGGDSYEQYF.

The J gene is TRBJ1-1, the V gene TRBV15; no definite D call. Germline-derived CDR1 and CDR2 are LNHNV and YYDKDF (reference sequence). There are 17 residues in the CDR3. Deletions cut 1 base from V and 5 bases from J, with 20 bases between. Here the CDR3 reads CATSRVTPLSVWTEAFF. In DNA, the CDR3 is TGTGCCACCAGCAGAGTAACCCCCCTCAGTGTGTGGACTGAAGCTTTCTTT. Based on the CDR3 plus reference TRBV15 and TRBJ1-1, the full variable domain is DAMVIQNPRYQVTQFGKPVTLSCSQTLNHNVMYWYQQKSSQAPKLLFHYYDKDFNNEADTPDNFQSRRPNTSFCFLDIRSPGLGDTAMYLCATSRVTPLSVWTEAFFGQGTRLTVV.

In DNA, the CDR3 is TGTGCCAGCAGTTTCGACAGGGGGAACACTGAAGCTTTCTTT. It encodes CASSFDRGNTEAFF. The V call is TRBV27, the J call TRBJ1-1; 8 nucleotides agree with TRBD1. The ends lost 3 bases at V and 1 base at J; junction bases unmatched: 1. From germline, CDR1 is MNHEY and CDR2 SMNVEV (reference sequence). This CDR3 is 14 amino acids long.

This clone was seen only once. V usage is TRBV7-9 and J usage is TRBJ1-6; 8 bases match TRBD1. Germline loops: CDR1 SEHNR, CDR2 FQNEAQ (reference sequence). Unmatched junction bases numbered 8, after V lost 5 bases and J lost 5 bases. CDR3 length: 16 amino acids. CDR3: CASSPLTGEDNSPLHF. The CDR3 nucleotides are TGTGCCAGCAGCCCATTGACAGGGGAGGATAATTCACCCCTCCACTTT.

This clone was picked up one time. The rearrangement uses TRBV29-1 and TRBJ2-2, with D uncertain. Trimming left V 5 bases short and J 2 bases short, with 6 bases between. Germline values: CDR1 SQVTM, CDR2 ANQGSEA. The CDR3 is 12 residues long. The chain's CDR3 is CSVTDNTGELFF. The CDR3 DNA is TGCAGCGTTACAGACAACACCGGGGAGCTGTTTTTT.

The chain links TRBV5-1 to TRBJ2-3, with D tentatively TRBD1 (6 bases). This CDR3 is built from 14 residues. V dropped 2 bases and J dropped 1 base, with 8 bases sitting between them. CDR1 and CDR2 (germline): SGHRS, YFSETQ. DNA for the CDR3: TGCGCCAGCAGCTTCGCAGGGGGCACAGATACGCAGTATTTT. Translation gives CASSFAGGTDTQYF.

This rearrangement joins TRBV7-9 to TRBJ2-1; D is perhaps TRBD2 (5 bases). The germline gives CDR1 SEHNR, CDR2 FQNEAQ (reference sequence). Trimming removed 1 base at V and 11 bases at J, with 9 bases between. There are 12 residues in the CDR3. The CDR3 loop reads CASSLDRLKQFF. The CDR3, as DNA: TGTGCCAGCAGCTTAGATAGACTAAAGCAGTTCTTC. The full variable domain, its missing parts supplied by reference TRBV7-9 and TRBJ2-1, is DTGVSQNPRHKITKRGQNVTFRCDPISEHNRLYWYRQTLGQGPEFLTYFQNEAQLEKSRLLSDRFSAERPKGSFSTLEIQRTEQGDSAMYLCASSLDRLKQFFGPGTRLTVL.

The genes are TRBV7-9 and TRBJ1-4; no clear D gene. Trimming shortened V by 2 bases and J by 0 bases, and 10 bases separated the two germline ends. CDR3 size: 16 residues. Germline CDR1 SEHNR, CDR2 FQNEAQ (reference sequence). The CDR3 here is CASSLSWEATNEKLFF. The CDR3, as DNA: TGTGCCAGCAGCTTAAGTTGGGAGGCAACTAATGAAAAACTGTTTTTT. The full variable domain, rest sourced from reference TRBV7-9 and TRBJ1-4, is DTGVSQNPRHKITKRGQNVTFRCDPISEHNRLYWYRQTLGQGPEFLTYFQNEAQLEKSRLLSDRFSAERPKGSFSTLEIQRTEQGDSAMYLCASSLSWEATNEKLFFGSGTQLSVL.

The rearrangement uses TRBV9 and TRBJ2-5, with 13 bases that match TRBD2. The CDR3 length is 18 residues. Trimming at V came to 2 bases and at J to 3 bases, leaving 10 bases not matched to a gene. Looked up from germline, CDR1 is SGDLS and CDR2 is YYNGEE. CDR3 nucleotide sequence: TGTGCCAGCAGCGTGGCGATTACTAGCGGGGGGGCGGAAGAGACCCAGTACTTC. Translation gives CASSVAITSGGAEETQYF. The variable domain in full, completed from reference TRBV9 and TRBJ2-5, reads DSGVTQTPKHLITATGQRVTLRCSPRSGDLSVYWYQQSLDQGLQFLIQYYNGEERAKGNILERFSAQQFPDLHSELNLSSLELGDSALYFCASSVAITSGGAEETQYFGPGTRLLVL.

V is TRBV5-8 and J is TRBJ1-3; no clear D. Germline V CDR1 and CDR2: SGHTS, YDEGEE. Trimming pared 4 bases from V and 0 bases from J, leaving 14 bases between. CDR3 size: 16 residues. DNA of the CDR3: TGTGCCAGCAGCCCTCGGGGAGCCAGCTCTGGAAACACCATATATTTT. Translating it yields CASSPRGASSGNTIYF.

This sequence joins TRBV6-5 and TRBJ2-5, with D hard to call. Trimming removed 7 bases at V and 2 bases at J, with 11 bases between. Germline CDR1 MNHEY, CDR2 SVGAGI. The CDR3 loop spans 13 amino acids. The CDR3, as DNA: TGTGCCAGCATGAGTGGGCGTCAAGAGACCCAGTACTTC. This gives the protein CASMSGRQETQYF.

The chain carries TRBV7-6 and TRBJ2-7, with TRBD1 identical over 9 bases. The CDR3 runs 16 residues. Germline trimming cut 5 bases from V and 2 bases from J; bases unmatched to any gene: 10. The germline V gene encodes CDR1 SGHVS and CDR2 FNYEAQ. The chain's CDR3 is CASSLSGTGITYEQYF. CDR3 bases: TGTGCCAGCAGCCTCTCCGGGACAGGGATCACCTACGAGCAGTACTTC.

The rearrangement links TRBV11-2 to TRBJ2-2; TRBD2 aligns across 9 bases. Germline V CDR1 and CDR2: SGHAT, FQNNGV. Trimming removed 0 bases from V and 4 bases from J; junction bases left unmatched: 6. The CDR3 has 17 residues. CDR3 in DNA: TGTGCCAGCAGCTTAGATGCGGGGGGGCGGGGCACCGGGGAGCTGTTTTTT. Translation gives CASSLDAGGRGTGELFF. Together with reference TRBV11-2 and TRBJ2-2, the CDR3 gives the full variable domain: EAGVAQSPRYKIIEKRQSVAFWCNPISGHATLYWYQQILGQGPKLLIQFQNNGVVDDSQLPKDRFSAERLKGVDSTLKIQPAKLEDSAVYLCASSLDAGGRGTGELFFGEGSRLTVL.

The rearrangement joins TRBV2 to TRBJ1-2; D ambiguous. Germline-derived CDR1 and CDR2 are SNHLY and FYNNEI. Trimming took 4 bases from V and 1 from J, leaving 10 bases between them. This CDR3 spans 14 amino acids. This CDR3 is CASSVVQYNYGYTF. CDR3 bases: TGTGCCAGCAGTGTGGTACAGTATAACTATGGCTACACCTTC.

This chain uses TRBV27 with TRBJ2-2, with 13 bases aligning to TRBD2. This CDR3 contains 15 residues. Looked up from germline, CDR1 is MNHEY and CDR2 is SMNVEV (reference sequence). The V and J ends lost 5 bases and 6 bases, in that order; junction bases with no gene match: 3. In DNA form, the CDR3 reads TGTGCCAGCAGTACTAGCGGGGGGGCCTCCGGGGAGCTGTTTTTT. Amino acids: CASSTSGGASGELFF.

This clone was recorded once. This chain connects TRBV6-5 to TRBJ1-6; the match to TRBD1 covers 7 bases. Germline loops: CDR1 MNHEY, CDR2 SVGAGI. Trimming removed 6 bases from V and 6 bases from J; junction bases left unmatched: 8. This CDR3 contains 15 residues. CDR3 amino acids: CASSPDRALNSPLHF. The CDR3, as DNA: TGTGCCAGCAGCCCCGACAGGGCCCTTAATTCACCCCTCCACTTT.

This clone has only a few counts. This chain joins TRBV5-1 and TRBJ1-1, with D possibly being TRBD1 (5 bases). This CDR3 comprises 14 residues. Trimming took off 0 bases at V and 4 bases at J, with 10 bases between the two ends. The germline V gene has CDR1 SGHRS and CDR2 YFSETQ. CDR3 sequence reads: CASSLVAGGTEAFF. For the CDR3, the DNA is TGCGCCAGCAGCTTGGTGGCGGGGGGCACTGAAGCTTTCTTT. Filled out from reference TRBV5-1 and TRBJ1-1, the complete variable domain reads KAGVTQTPRYLIKTRGQQVTLSCSPISGHRSVSWYQQTPGQGLQFLFEYFSETQRNKGNFPGRFSGRQFSNSRSEMNVSTLELGDSALYLCASSLVAGGTEAFFGQGTRLTVV.

DNA of the CDR3: TGTGCCAGCAGCTTGAATGCTGCGAATTACGAGCAGTACTTC. It encodes CASSLNAANYEQYF. The chain employs TRBV5-5 and TRBJ2-7; unclear D gene. The CDR3 is made up of 14 amino acids. Germline V gene data show CDR1 as SGHKS and CDR2 as YYEKEE (reference sequence). Deletions cut 1 base from V and 4 bases from J, with 12 bases between.

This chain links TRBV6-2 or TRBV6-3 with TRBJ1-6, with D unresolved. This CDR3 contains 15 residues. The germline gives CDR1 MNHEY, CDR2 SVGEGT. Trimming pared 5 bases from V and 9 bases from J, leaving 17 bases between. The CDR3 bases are TGTGCCAGCAGTCCGTCCGGAGGTTTCGGTTCACCCCTCCACTTT. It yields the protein CASSPSGGFGSPLHF.

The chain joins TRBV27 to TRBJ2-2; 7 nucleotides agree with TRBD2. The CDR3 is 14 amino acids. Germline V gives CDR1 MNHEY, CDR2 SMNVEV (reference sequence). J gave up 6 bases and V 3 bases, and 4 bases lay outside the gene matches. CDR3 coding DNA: TGTGCCAGCAGTTTCGGCGGGGGAGCCGGGGAGCTGTTTTTT. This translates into CASSFGGGAGELFF.

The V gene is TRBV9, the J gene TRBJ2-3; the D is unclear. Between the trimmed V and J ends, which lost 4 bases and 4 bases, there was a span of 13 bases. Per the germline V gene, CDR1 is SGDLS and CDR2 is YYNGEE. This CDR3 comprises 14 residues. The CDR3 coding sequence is TGTGCCAGCAGCCCGAACTTGGTCCCAGATACGCAGTATTTT. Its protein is CASSPNLVPDTQYF.

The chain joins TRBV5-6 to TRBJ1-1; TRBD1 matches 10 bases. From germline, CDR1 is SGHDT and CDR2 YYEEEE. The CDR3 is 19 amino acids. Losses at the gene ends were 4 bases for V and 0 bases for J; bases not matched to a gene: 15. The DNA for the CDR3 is TGTGCCAGCAGCCCGGGGGGACAGGGGTTATTGGGCATGAACACTGAAGCTTTCTTT. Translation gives CASSPGGQGLLGMNTEAFF.

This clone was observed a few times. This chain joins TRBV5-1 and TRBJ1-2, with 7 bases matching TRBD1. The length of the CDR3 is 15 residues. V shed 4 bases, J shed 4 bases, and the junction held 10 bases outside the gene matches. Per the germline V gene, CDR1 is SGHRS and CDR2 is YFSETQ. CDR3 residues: CASSPPGQSRYGYTF. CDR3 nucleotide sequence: TGCGCCAGCAGCCCACCGGGACAGAGCCGCTATGGCTACACCTTC.

This chain's CDR3 is CATSRVIGVDRGGYEQYF. CDR3 DNA sequence: TGTGCCACCAGCAGAGTGATAGGGGTGGACAGGGGAGGCTACGAGCAGTACTTC. The gene calls are TRBV15 and TRBJ2-7; 9 nucleotides align to TRBD1. V was pared by 1 base and J by 3 bases, with 13 bases of the junction left unmatched. CDR1 LNHNV and CDR2 YYDKDF come from the germline V gene (reference sequence). The CDR3 loop spans 18 amino acids.

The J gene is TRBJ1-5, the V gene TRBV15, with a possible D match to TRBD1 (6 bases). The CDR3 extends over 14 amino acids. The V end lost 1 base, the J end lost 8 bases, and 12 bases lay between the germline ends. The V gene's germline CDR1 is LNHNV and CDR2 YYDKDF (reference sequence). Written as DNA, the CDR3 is TGTGCCACCAGCAGAGGCGGACAGTTCAAGCCCCAGCATTTT. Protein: CATSRGGQFKPQHF. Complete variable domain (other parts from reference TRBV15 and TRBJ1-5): DAMVIQNPRYQVTQFGKPVTLSCSQTLNHNVMYWYQQKSSQAPKLLFHYYDKDFNNEADTPDNFQSRRPNTSFCFLDIRSPGLGDTAMYLCATSRGGQFKPQHFGDGTRLSIL.

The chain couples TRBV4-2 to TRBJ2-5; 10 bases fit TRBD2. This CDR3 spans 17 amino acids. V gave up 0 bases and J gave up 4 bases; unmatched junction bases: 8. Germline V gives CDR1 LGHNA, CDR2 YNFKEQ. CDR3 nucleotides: TGTGCCAGCAGCCAAGAAATTCCCCTAGCGGGGGCAGAGACCCAGTACTTC. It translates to CASSQEIPLAGAETQYF.

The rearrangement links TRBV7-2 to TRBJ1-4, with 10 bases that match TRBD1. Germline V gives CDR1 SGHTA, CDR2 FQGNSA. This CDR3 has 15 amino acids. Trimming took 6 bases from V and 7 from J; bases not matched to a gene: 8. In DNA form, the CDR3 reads TGTGCCAGCAGTCTAGGGGGGACAGGGGCTGAAAAACTGTTTTTT. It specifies CASSLGGTGAEKLFF.

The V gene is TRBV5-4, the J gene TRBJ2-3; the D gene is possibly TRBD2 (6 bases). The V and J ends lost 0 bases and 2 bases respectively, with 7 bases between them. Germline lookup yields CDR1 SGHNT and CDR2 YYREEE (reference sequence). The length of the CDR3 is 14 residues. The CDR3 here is CASSLGGDTDTQYF. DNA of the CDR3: TGTGCCAGCAGCTTGGGGGGGGACACAGATACGCAGTATTTT.